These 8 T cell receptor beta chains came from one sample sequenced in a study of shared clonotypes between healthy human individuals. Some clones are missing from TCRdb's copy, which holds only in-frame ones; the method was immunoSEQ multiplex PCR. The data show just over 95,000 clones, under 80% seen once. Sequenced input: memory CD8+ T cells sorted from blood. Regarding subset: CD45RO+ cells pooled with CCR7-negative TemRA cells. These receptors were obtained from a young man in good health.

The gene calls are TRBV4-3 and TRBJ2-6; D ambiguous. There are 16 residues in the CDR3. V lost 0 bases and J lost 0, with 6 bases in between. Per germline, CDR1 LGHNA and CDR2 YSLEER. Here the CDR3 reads CASSQEPTSGANVLTF. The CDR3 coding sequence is TGCGCCAGCAGCCAAGAACCAACCTCTGGGGCCAACGTCCTGACTTTC.

In DNA form, the CDR3 reads TGCGCCAGCAGCCAAGATTCGTACAGGGGGAACACTGAAGCTTTCTTT. Amino acids: CASSQDSYRGNTEAFF. The V and J genes are TRBV4-3 and TRBJ1-1, with 7 bases aligning to TRBD1. Germline V lookup: CDR1 LGHNA, CDR2 YSLEER. V dropped 0 bases and J dropped 1; count of bases not matched to a gene: 5. The CDR3 is 16 amino acids.

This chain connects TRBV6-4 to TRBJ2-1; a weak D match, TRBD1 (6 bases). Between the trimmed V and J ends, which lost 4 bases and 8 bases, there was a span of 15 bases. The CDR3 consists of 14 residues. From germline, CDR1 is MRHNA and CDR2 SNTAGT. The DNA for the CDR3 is TGTGCCAGCAGTGTCAACAGGGAAGGGCATGAGCAGTTCTTC. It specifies CASSVNREGHEQFF.

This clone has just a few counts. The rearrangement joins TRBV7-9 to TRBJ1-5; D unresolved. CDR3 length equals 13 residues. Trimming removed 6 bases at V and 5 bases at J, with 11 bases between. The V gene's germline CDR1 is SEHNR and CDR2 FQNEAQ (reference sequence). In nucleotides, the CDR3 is TGTGCCAGCAGTCCCCGACGGGATCAGCCCCAGCATTTT. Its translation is CASSPRRDQPQHF.

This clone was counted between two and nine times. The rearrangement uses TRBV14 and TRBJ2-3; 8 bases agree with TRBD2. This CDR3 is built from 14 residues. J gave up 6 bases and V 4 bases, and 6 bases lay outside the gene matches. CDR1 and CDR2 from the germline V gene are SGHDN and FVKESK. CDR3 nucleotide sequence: TGTGCCAGCAGCCCCCGGGAGGGGTGGGATACGCAGTATTTT. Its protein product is CASSPREGWDTQYF.

CDR3 in amino acids: CASSLVAGDRDYVSSTDTQYF. CDR3 nucleotides: TGTGCCAGCAGTTTAGTAGCGGGTGACCGGGACTACGTCTCTAGCACAGATACGCAGTATTTT. This chain joins TRBV28 and TRBJ2-3; 7 bases are a match to TRBD2. Germline V CDR1 and CDR2: MDHEN, SYDVKM. The CDR3 has 21 residues. V shed 2 bases, J shed 0 bases, and the junction held 20 bases outside the gene matches.

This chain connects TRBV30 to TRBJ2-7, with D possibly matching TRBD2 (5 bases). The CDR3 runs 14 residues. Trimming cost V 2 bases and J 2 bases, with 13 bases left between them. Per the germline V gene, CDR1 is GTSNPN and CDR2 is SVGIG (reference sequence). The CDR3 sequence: CAWSPLSGTYEQYF. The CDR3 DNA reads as TGTGCCTGGAGTCCACTATCCGGGACCTACGAGCAGTACTTC.

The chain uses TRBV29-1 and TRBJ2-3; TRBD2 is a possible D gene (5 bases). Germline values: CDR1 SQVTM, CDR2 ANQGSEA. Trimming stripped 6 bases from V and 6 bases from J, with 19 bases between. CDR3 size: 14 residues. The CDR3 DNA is TGCAGCGTAGTTGGTGGACTCCCTGCGGATACGCAGTATTTT. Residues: CSVVGGLPADTQYF.